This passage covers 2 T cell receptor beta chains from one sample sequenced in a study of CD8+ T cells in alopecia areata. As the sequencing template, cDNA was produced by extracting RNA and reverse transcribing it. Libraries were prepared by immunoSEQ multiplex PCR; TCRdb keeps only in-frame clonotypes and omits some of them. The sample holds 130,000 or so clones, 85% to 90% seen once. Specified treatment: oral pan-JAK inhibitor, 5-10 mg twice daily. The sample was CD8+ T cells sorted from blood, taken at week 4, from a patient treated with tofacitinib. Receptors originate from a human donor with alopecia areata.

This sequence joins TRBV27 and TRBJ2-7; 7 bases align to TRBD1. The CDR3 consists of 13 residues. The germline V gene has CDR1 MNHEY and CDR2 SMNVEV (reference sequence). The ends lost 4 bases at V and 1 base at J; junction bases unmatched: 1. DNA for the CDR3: TGTGCCAGCAGTTGGGGACAGTCCTACGAGCAGTACTTC. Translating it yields CASSWGQSYEQYF.

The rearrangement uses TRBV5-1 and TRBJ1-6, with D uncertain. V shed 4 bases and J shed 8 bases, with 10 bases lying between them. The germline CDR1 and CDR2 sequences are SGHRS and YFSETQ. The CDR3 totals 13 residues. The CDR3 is CASSRRSDSPLHF. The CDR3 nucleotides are TGCGCCAGCAGCCGCAGGAGTGATTCACCCCTCCACTTT.